The 3 T cell receptor beta chains below were found in one sample sequenced in a study of identifying expanded T cells in peripheral blood. Profiled with immunoSEQ multiplex PCR; TCRdb holds only in-frame clones, not every one. This sample has 75,000 to 95,000 clones, with about 90% found just once. The sample comprised blood. These receptors came from a person aged 18 to 70 in good health.

The rearrangement links TRBV4-3 to TRBJ2-3; TRBD1 might be the D (6 bases). Germline CDR1 reads LGHNA; CDR2 reads YSLEER. Trimming removed 1 base from V and 9 bases from J, with 11 bases in between. The CDR3 is made up of 13 amino acids. The CDR3 nucleotides are TGCGCCAGCAGCCAAGGGGGGCGGAGAACGCAGTATTTT. Encoded protein: CASSQGGRRTQYF.

This rearrangement joins TRBV19 to TRBJ2-2, with TRBD2 matching 7 bases. This CDR3 region has 14 residues. Trimming cost V 2 bases and J 5 bases; bases outside gene matches: 2. In germline, CDR1 is LNHDA, CDR2 SQIVND (reference sequence). CDR3 DNA: TGTGCCAGTAGTATAAAGGGACTAACCGGGGAGCTGTTTTTT. Translated: CASSIKGLTGELFF.

The J gene is TRBJ2-2, the V gene TRBV5-6; possible D gene TRBD1, 6 bases. Germline loops: CDR1 SGHDT, CDR2 YYEEEE. The CDR3 runs to 15 residues. Trimming removed 3 bases at V and 1 base at J, with 10 bases between. Here the CDR3 reads CASSSGDVNTGELFF. The CDR3 DNA is TGTGCCAGCAGCTCAGGGGACGTGAACACCGGGGAGCTGTTTTTT.